A single sample is the source of the 8 T cell receptor beta chains below, sequenced in a study of CD8+ T cells in alopecia areata. Sequencing relied on a cDNA template that was reverse transcribed from extracted RNA. TCRdb keeps only in-frame clones here, not all; method: immunoSEQ multiplex PCR. The repertoire consists of around 100,000 clones, none detected only once. Sequencing was carried out using lesional skin. The source of these receptors is a C3H/HeJ mouse with alopecia areata. For this mouse line, the MHC haplotype is H2-k.

In this sample, this clone turned up a few times. Germline and genes here are mouse. The read halts 4 residues ahead of the CDR3 end, with the missing end drawn from the germline J gene. V gene TRBV1 combines with J gene TRBJ2-7; 9 bases line up with TRBD1. CDR3 size: 16 residues. Germline V gene data show CDR1 as NSQYPW and CDR2 as LRSPGD (reference sequence). Unmatched junction bases numbered 6, after V lost 0 bases and J lost 3 bases. The part of the CDR3 DNA that was read is TGCACCTGCAGTGCAGATCCGCCGACAGGGGGCTAT. Translating it yields CTCSADPPTGGY. The full CDR3 protein is CTCSADPPTGGYEQYF.

This clone was detected a few times. Mouse names are used for the genes. CDR3 loop: CTCSADGGPPSYEQYF. The CDR3 bases that were read are TGCACCTGCAGTGCAGATGGGGGACCCCCCTCCTAT. The chain uses TRBV1 and TRBJ2-7, with D possibly matching TRBD2 (6 bases). The CDR3 extends 4 residues past the end of the read, so its final part is completed from the germline J gene. Trimming left V 0 bases short and J 0 bases short, with 12 bases between. This CDR3 is 16 amino acids long. CDR1 and CDR2 (germline): NSQYPW, LRSPGD (reference sequence). Looking up the rest from reference TRBV1 and TRBJ2-7 gives the full variable domain: VTLLEQNPRWRLVPRGQAVNLRCILKNSQYPWMSWYQQDLQKQLQWLFTLRSPGDKEVKSLPGADYLATRVTDTELRLQVANMSQGRTLYCTCSADGGPPSYEQYFGPGTRLTVL.

This clone was seen a handful of times. Mouse gene names apply. The read finishes 4 residues shy of the CDR3 end, and the germline J gene is used to complete it. This sequence joins TRBV13-1 and TRBJ1-4; TRBD1 is a possible D gene (5 bases). Germline CDR1 is NSHNY and CDR2 is SYGAGN. CDR3 length: 14 residues. CDR3 residues: CASSEWGKGERLFF. CDR3 DNA (partial): TGTGCCAGCAGTGAATGGGGGAAGGGCGAA.

This clone has more than one count but fewer than ten. The genes are named according to mouse. The sequenced fragment ends 4 residues before the CDR3 boundary, so the rest is inferred from the germline J gene. This sequence joins TRBV19 and TRBJ2-7; 9 nucleotides agree with TRBD2. CDR3 length: 14 residues. CDR1 is FNHDT, CDR2 SITEND, per germline (reference sequence). The CDR3: CASSPDWGLYEQYF. The sequenced CDR3 bases are TGTGCCAGCAGTCCCGACTGGGGGCTTTAT.

This clone was recorded a few times. A mismatch at residue 12 separates the TCRdb protein from the translated DNA, so the protein presented here was translated from the DNA. Gene names are the mouse ones. The observed sequence ends 3 residues before the CDR3 terminus, with the missing tail filled in from the germline J gene. The rearrangement joins TRBV1 to TRBJ1-3; no firm D call. The length of the CDR3 is 15 residues. The V end lost 4 bases, the J end lost 0 bases, and 10 bases lay between the germline ends. Germline assignment: CDR1 NSQYPW and CDR2 LRSPGD (reference sequence). This CDR3 is CTCSVQWGSGNTLYF. The sequenced CDR3 bases are TGCACCTGCAGTGTCCAATGGGGTTCTGGAAATACG.

As concerns this clone: Germline and genes: mouse. The CDR3 goes on 4 residues after the read ends, and that part is filled in from the germline J gene. The chain links TRBV19 to TRBJ1-1; perhaps TRBD1 as D (6 bases). CDR1 is FNHDT and CDR2 is SITEND in the germline V gene (reference sequence). The CDR3 runs to 12 residues. CDR3 sequence: CASSAGETEVFF. The CDR3 bases that were read are TGTGCCAGCAGCGCAGGGGAGACA.

This clone was detected a few times. Gene names denote mouse genes. The read ends 4 residues early relative to the CDR3; the germline J gene fills the gap. The V call is TRBV17, the J call TRBJ2-7, with 11 bases aligning to TRBD2. The CDR3 is 16 residues long. Trimming removed 2 bases from V and 0 bases from J; junction bases left unmatched: 3. Germline-derived CDR1 and CDR2 are MNHDT and YYDKIL. CDR3 bases read: TGTGCTAGCAGTAGAATACTGGGGGGGCCCTCCTAT. The encoded protein is CASSRILGGPSY. The complete CDR3 sequence is CASSRILGGPSYEQYF.

This clone was counted many times. The listed genes are named as in mouse. The CDR3 end lies 4 residues beyond the end of the read and is filled in from the germline J gene. V and J are TRBV13-1 and TRBJ2-1, with 7 bases that match TRBD2. CDR1 and CDR2 (germline): NSHNY, SYGAGN. This CDR3 comprises 15 residues. V dropped 2 bases and J dropped 3; count of bases not matched to a gene: 5. The CDR3 here is CASSEWGDLYAEQFF. CDR3 DNA (partial): TGTGCCAGCAGTGAATGGGGGGACCTCTATGCT.